The rows below give T cell receptor beta chains drawn from one sample of a study of blood T cells in healthy people across ages. TCRdb itself ran the 5' RACE reads through MiXCR, one entry per CDR3 protein. The data show over 450,000 distinct CDR3 sequences, 24% seen once. This sample was shared with a second study, whose subject was T cells of mothers and their children.

The sample consisted of blood. All receptors derive from a boy between 5 and 17 years old in good health. CDR3s include the opening cysteine and the closing phenylalanine or tryptophan. A D gene is named only where the DNA matches it firmly. The size entry is marked missing in some rows and otherwise reads once, few, many or a size class.

cdr3_nt: TGTGCCAGCAGTCCGGGGACGACAGGGGGCTACGAGCAGTACTTC
cdr3_aa: CASSPGTTGGYEQYF
d_call: TRBD1
clone_size: .
j_call: TRBJ2-7
v_call: TRBV27

cdr3_nt: TGCAGCCAGACTAGATCAGGGAATGAGCAGTTCTTC
cdr3_aa: CSQTRSGNEQFF
d_call: .
clone_size: few
j_call: TRBJ2-1
v_call: TRBV29-1

cdr3_nt: TGTGCCAGCAGTGCGGACAGGAGTTCTAATGAAAAACTGTTTTTT
cdr3_aa: CASSADRSSNEKLFF
d_call: TRBD1
clone_size: once
j_call: TRBJ1-4
v_call: TRBV2

cdr3_nt: TGCAGTGCTAAGGATCGGGAGAAGGGGTTTTACAATGAGCAGTTCTTC
cdr3_aa: CSAKDREKGFYNEQFF
d_call: .
clone_size: .
j_call: TRBJ2-1
v_call: TRBV20-1

cdr3_nt: TGCAGCGCCCTTTTAGGACACACAGATACGCAGTATTTT
cdr3_aa: CSALLGHTDTQYF
d_call: .
clone_size: .
j_call: TRBJ2-3
v_call: TRBV29-1

cdr3_nt: TGTGCCAGCAGCCAAGGTCGAGGGCCCCAGGCAGCTTTCTTT
cdr3_aa: CASSQGRGPQAAFF
d_call: .
clone_size: few
j_call: TRBJ1-1
v_call: TRBV3-1

cdr3_nt: TGTGCCAGCAGCCAAGAGTCCATTACCTACAATGAGCAGTTCTTC
cdr3_aa: CASSQESITYNEQFF
d_call: .
clone_size: medium-sized
j_call: TRBJ2-1
v_call: TRBV3-1

cdr3_nt: TGTGCCAGCAGCCTGCGAAGAGTAGATGAGCAGTTCTTC
cdr3_aa: CASSLRRVDEQFF
d_call: .
clone_size: .
j_call: TRBJ2-1
v_call: TRBV11-3

cdr3_nt: TGTGCCAGCAGCCTCCCGGTCGGAGACGCCTCGAACACCGGGGAGCTGTTTTTT
cdr3_aa: CASSLPVGDASNTGELFF
d_call: .
clone_size: few
j_call: TRBJ2-2
v_call: TRBV7-2

cdr3_nt: TGTGCCAGCAGTTTAAGCGGGACAGGGGGTATCACAGATACGCAGTATTTT
cdr3_aa: CASSLSGTGGITDTQYF
d_call: TRBD1
clone_size: .
j_call: TRBJ2-3
v_call: TRBV28

cdr3_nt: TGTGCCAGCAGCTTAACTCCGAGCGGCAAAGAGACCCAGTACTTC
cdr3_aa: CASSLTPSGKETQYF
d_call: .
clone_size: few
j_call: TRBJ2-5
v_call: TRBV7-3

cdr3_nt: TGCGCCAGCAGCCAAGATCCGCGACTAGCGGGAGGGCCGGCCAACGAGCAGTACTTC
cdr3_aa: CASSQDPRLAGGPANEQYF
d_call: TRBD2
clone_size: .
j_call: TRBJ2-7
v_call: TRBV4-1

cdr3_nt: TGTGCCAGCAGTTCGTTGGGACTAGCGTACGGCAATGAGCAGTTCTTC
cdr3_aa: CASSSLGLAYGNEQFF
d_call: TRBD2
clone_size: few
j_call: TRBJ2-1
v_call: TRBV12-3/TRBV12-4

cdr3_nt: TGTGCCAGTAGAAGATCTGCGGGGTACAATGAGCAGTTCTTC
cdr3_aa: CASRRSAGYNEQFF
d_call: .
clone_size: .
j_call: TRBJ2-1
v_call: TRBV7-9

cdr3_nt: TGCGCCAGCAGCTCGGCTTTGTCTAGCGGGGGTAATACGCAGTATTTT
cdr3_aa: CASSSALSSGGNTQYF
d_call: TRBD2
clone_size: .
j_call: TRBJ2-3
v_call: TRBV5-1

cdr3_nt: TGCGCCAGCAGCCCTTCGGACAGCCCTAACTATGGCTACACCTTC
cdr3_aa: CASSPSDSPNYGYTF
d_call: .
clone_size: few
j_call: TRBJ1-2
v_call: TRBV5-1

cdr3_nt: TGTGCCAGCAGCTTAGCTCCATCCCTTGAGGAGACCCAGTACTTC
cdr3_aa: CASSLAPSLEETQYF
d_call: .
clone_size: .
j_call: TRBJ2-5
v_call: TRBV7-2

cdr3_nt: TGTGCCACCAGGGAGGCGGGAGACAAAAACATTCAGTACTTC
cdr3_aa: CATREAGDKNIQYF
d_call: TRBD2
clone_size: .
j_call: TRBJ2-4
v_call: TRBV19

cdr3_nt: TGCGCCAGCAGCTTTGACAGGACCTTTGGAGACACCATATATTTT
cdr3_aa: CASSFDRTFGDTIYF
d_call: .
clone_size: once
j_call: TRBJ1-3
v_call: TRBV5-1

cdr3_nt: TGTGCCAGCAGCTTGGGTGGGGCCGCTCCTCAAGAGACCCAGTACTTC
cdr3_aa: CASSLGGAAPQETQYF
d_call: .
clone_size: .
j_call: TRBJ2-5
v_call: TRBV5-4

cdr3_nt: TGTGCCAGCAGCGCGCCGGGCGGGAACTCCTACAATGAGCAGTTCTTC
cdr3_aa: CASSAPGGNSYNEQFF
d_call: .
clone_size: .
j_call: TRBJ2-1
v_call: TRBV9

cdr3_nt: TGTGCCACCAGCAGCACCTACAATGAGCAGTTCTTC
cdr3_aa: CATSSTYNEQFF
d_call: .
clone_size: few
j_call: TRBJ2-1
v_call: TRBV15

cdr3_nt: TGTGCCAGCAGGACTCTGGGACAGGGAGGGCAAGAGACCCAGTACTTC
cdr3_aa: CASRTLGQGGQETQYF
d_call: TRBD1
clone_size: .
j_call: TRBJ2-5
v_call: TRBV12-3/TRBV12-4

cdr3_nt: TGTGCCAGCAGCTCTCGGGACAGGGGGCTTACAGATACGCAGTATTTT
cdr3_aa: CASSSRDRGLTDTQYF
d_call: TRBD1
clone_size: few
j_call: TRBJ2-3
v_call: TRBV13

cdr3_nt: TGTGCCGGCAGTTACCTCAATACGGACAGCCTAGACCAGCCCCAGCATTTT
cdr3_aa: CAGSYLNTDSLDQPQHF
d_call: .
clone_size: .
j_call: TRBJ1-5
v_call: TRBV6-6

cdr3_nt: TGCGCCAGCAGCTTGAACGGGGATCGAGGAGAGACCCAGTACTTC
cdr3_aa: CASSLNGDRGETQYF
d_call: .
clone_size: few
j_call: TRBJ2-5
v_call: TRBV5-1

cdr3_nt: TGCAGTGCTCGACACGGAAGGCTGTTTTTT
cdr3_aa: CSARHGRLFF
d_call: .
clone_size: .
j_call: TRBJ2-2
v_call: TRBV20-1

cdr3_nt: TGTGCCAGCAGCCCTCGCCCTAGCGGAAGCACAGATACGCAGTATTTT
cdr3_aa: CASSPRPSGSTDTQYF
d_call: TRBD2
clone_size: .
j_call: TRBJ2-3
v_call: TRBV7-9

cdr3_nt: TGCAGCGTTCAATCCAGGGACAGCTCTGGGGCCAACGTCCTGACTTTC
cdr3_aa: CSVQSRDSSGANVLTF
d_call: TRBD1
clone_size: .
j_call: TRBJ2-6
v_call: TRBV29-1

cdr3_nt: TGTGCCAGCAGTGAATCCAGCGGGGGGGCAGATACGCAGTATTTT
cdr3_aa: CASSESSGGADTQYF
d_call: TRBD2
clone_size: .
j_call: TRBJ2-3
v_call: TRBV6-4

cdr3_nt: TGTGCCAGCAGCTTAGCGCATATTACAGAACGGCAATACAATGAGCAGTTCTTC
cdr3_aa: CASSLAHITERQYNEQFF
d_call: .
clone_size: .
j_call: TRBJ2-1
v_call: TRBV7-2

cdr3_nt: TGCAGTGTTCCACAGGGGCCAGGGGCCAACGTCCTGACTTTC
cdr3_aa: CSVPQGPGANVLTF
d_call: TRBD1
clone_size: .
j_call: TRBJ2-6
v_call: TRBV20-1

cdr3_nt: TGTGCCAGCAGCCAAAGAGCGGGACTAGCCAAAAACATTCAGTACTTC
cdr3_aa: CASSQRAGLAKNIQYF
d_call: TRBD2
clone_size: .
j_call: TRBJ2-4
v_call: TRBV7-6

cdr3_nt: TGTGCCAGCAGCCAAAACCCCCTTCTAGGGCGGAGCTCCTACGAGCAGTACTTC
cdr3_aa: CASSQNPLLGRSSYEQYF
d_call: .
clone_size: few
j_call: TRBJ2-7
v_call: TRBV14